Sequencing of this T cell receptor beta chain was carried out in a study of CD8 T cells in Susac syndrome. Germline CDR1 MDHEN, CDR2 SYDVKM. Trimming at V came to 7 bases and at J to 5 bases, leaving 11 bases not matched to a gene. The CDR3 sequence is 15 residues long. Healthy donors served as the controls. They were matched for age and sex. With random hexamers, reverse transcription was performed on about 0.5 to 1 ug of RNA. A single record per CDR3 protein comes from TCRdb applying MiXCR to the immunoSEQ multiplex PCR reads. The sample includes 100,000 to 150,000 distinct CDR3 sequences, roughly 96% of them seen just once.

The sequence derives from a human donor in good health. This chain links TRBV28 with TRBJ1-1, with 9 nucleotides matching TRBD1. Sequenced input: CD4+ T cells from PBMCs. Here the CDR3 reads CASNVPGQGRTEAFF. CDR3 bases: TGTGCCAGCAATGTCCCGGGACAGGGACGTACTGAAGCTTTCTTT.